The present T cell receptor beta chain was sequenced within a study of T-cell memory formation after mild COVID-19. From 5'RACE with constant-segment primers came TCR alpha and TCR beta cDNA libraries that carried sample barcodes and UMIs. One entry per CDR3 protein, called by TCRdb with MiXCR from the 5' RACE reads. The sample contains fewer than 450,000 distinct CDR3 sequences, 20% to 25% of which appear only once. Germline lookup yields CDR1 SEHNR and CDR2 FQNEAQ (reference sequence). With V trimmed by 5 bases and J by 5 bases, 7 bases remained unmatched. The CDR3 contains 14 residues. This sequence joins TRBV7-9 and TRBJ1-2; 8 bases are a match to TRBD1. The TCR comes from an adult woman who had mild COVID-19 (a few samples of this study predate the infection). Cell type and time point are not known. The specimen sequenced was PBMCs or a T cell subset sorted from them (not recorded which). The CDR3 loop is CASSETDRAYGYTF. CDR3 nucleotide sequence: TGTGCCAGCAGCGAGACGGACAGGGCTTATGGCTACACCTTC.